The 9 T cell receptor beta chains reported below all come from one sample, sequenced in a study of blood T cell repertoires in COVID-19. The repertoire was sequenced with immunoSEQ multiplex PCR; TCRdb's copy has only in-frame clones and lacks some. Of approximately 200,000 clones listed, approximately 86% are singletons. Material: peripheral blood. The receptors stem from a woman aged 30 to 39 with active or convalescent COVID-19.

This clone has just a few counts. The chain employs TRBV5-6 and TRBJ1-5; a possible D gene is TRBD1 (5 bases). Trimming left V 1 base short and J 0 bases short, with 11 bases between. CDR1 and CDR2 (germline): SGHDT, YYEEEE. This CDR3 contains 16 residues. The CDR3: CASSLFTGVSNQPQHF. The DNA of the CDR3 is TGTGCCAGCAGCTTGTTTACAGGCGTTAGCAATCAGCCCCAGCATTTT. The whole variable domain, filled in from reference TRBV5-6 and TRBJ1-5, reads DAGVTQSPTHLIKTRGQQVTLRCSPKSGHDTVSWYQQALGQGPQFIFQYYEEEERQRGNFPDRFSGHQFPNYSSELNVNALLLGDSALYLCASSLFTGVSNQPQHFGDGTRLSIL.

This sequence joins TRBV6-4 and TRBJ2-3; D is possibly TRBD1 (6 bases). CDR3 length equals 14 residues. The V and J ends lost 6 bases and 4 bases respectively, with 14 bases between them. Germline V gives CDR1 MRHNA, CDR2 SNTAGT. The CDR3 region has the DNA TGTGCCAGCAGCCCAGGGGTGAGGGCAGATACGCAGTATTTT. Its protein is CASSPGVRADTQYF.

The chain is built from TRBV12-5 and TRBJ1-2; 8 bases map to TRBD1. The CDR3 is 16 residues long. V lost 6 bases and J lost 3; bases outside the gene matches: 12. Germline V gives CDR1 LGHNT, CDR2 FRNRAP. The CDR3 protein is CASGYWGDRKYYGYTF. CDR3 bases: TGTGCTAGTGGGTACTGGGGGGACAGGAAATACTATGGCTACACCTTC.

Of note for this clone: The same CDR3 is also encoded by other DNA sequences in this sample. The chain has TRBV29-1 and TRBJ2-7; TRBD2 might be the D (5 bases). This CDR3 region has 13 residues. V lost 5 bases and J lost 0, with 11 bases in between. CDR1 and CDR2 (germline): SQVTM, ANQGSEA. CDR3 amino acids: CSVRLAGSYEQYF. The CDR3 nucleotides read TGCAGCGTTAGACTGGCGGGCTCCTACGAGCAGTACTTC.

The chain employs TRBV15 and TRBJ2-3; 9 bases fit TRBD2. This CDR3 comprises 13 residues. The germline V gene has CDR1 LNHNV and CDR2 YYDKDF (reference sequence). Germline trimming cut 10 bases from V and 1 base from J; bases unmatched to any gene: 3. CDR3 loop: CAILAGGTDTQYF. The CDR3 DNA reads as TGTGCCATCTTAGCGGGGGGCACAGATACGCAGTATTTT.

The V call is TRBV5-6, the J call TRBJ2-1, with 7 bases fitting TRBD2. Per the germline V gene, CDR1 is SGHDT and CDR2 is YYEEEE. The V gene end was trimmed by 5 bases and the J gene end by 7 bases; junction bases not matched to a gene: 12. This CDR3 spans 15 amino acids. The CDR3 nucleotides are TGTGCCAGCAGTTCTCCCGCGGGGGTGGGGAATGAGCAGTTCTTC. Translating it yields CASSSPAGVGNEQFF.

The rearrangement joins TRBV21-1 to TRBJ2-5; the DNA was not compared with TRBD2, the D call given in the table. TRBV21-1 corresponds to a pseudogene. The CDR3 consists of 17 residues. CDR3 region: CASSKALSSTSVETQYF. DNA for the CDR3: TGTGCCAGCAGCAAAGCGCTTTCGTCGACTAGCGTGGAGACCCAGTACTTC.

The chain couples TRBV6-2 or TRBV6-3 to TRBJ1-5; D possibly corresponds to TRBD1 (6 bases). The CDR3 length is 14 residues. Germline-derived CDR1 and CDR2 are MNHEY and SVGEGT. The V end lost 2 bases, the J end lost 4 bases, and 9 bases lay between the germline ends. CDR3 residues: CASSYIQGNQPQHF. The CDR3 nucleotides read TGTGCCAGCAGTTACATACAGGGTAATCAGCCCCAGCATTTT.

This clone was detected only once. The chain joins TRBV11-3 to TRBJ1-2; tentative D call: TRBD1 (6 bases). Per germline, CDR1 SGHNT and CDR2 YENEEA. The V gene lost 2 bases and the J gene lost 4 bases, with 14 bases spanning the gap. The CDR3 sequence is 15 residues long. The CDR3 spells CASSLRGHLSYGYTF. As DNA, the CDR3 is TGTGCCAGCAGCTTAAGGGGACACCTCTCCTATGGCTACACCTTC.